The T cell receptor beta chain under discussion was sequenced for a study of blood T cells in healthy people across ages (dated by TCRdb to between 2014 and 2017). Notes on the research overall: In model experiments, template switching captured roughly one uniquely barcoded TCR beta cDNA molecule for every two T cells. To avoid experimental bias, donors of different ages were spread randomly across the sequencing lanes. Age-related changes in TCR beta repertoire diversity were measured in the study by deep sequencing normalized with unique cDNA molecular identifiers. The donors were split into four age groups: young (average about 16 years), middle-aged (about 40), aged (approximately 59) and long-lived (about 82). The study analyzed two additional independent replicas of 1 million unique cDNA reads from the same blood draw for two donors, one aged 18 to 29 and one aged 80 or older.

The study at large found these results: Estimates of total diversity based on one million sequenced T cells were considered lower bounds and underestimates. Donor CMV infection status was unknown, potentially confounding age-related changes in expanded clonotypes. As age increased, observed TCR beta diversity per million T cells dropped in a roughly linear way, and a significant reduction was already evident by age approximately 40. Observed TCR beta diversity correlated strongly with the percentage of naive T cells measured by flow cytometry. Conclusive comparison of naive and antigen-experienced compartments was prevented by the profiling of bulk unsorted PBMCs. The long-lived group showed more naive CD4+ T cells, fewer expanded clones and increased TCR diversity than the aged group, suggesting age selection.

For this chain, trimming is 3 bases at the V end and 11 bases at the J end, and the number of junction bases without a gene match is 10. CDR1 and CDR2, per the germline V gene, are KGHDR and SFDVKD. The CDR3 runs 14 residues from the cysteine to the phenylalanine. Of the read, only the CDR3 DNA is kept; its 42 bases are in frame from base 1. Systemically healthy Caucasian individuals from Russia, some 38 in total and aged roughly 6 to 100 years, were included as donors. Each donor gave approximately 9.3 milliliters of peripheral blood, collected into EDTA-treated Vacutainer tubes. Ficoll-Paque density-gradient centrifugation was used to isolate PBMCs, with at least 7 million per sample. Trizol reagent was used to extract total RNA from the PBMCs, yielding at least 6 micrograms per sample. The percentages of naive CD45RAhigh/CD27high T cells were determined by flow cytometry on a PBMC aliquot from every donor.

In this sample, this clonotype turned up once. Its antigen is not yet known. The record has no base qualities; no much larger clone is one base away. To prepare the library, 5' RACE was applied. TCRdb names Illumina HiSeq 2500 as the instrument used. A second PCR of roughly 7 to 12 cycles was run with a J-beta primer mix and a sample-barcoded 5' primer. Each TCR beta cDNA molecule received a unique molecular identifier from a template-switch 5' adaptor carrying 12 random nucleotides. Each sample yielded at least 3 million CDR3-containing paired-end reads. All of the RNA was converted into first-strand cDNA using the Mint cDNA synthesis kit, with a TRBC-specific oligonucleotide serving as the primer. After uracil-DNA glycosylase treatment, a first 18-cycle PCR used universal primers M1SS and BC2_uni_R on all cDNA. The paper's data handling went like this. For normalization, 1 million high-quality reads, each with a distinct molecular identifier, were randomly selected from each sample. Reads with shared molecular identifiers were discarded instead of being binned into consensus sequences. MiTCR, set to a Q25 quality threshold and the strictest error-elimination algorithm, was used for CDR3 identification, clonotype clustering and error correction. Lower-bound total TCR beta diversity was estimated with a nonparametric unseen species model using Euler transformation. In TCRdb, the public reads were trimmed at Q25 with fastp and aligned with MiXCR, with productive beta chains retained. Each CDR3 protein gets just one entry, which takes the most common genes and DNA from the rows behind it. What appears here as the V and J calls and clone size reflects TCRdb's work, not the paper's. The sample data list some 1,500,000 distinct CDR3 sequences, and 42% of these were observed just once. Just over 4% of the sample goes to the ten largest clones.

The chain is encoded by TRBV24-1 joined to TRBJ2-5, and 8 junctional nucleotides match TRBD1. This sequence originates from a woman between 18 and 30 years old in good health. The sequencing input was blood. The CDR3 region reads CATSDPTGVNEQYF. The nucleotide sequence reads TGTGCCACCAGTGATCCGACAGGGGTCAATGAGCAGTACTTC.